This T cell receptor (beta chain) was observed in a study of shared clonotypes between healthy human individuals. Overall study context: Donors, aged 18 to 49, were a couple of women and a few men. Study-level results: Large sequencing depth failed to make sorted-subset sequencing complete, rarefaction showed. In several donors, around 5% of naive CD4 clonotypes appeared in common.

CDR3 length: 15 amino acids. Per germline, CDR1 SGHDN and CDR2 FVKESK. Trimming took 2 bases from V and 4 from J, leaving 13 bases between them. The data were produced by immunoSEQ multiplex PCR, yet TCRdb's version contains in-frame clones alone and is incomplete. The sample has fewer than 1.6 million clones, approximately 98.5% seen once; the top ten hold roughly 0.36%. Notes on this clone: No antigen is known for it.

CD45RA+ naive and CD45RA-negative memory subsets were separated from CD4+ cells. The sequence was collected from a man aged 30-40 years in good health. The genes are TRBV14 and TRBJ2-3; possible D gene TRBD2, 5 bases. The specimen sequenced was naive CD4+ T cells sorted from blood. As for subset: CD45RA+ positively selected. The CDR3 here is CASSQTVRVSDTQYF. CDR3 bases: TGTGCCAGCAGCCAAACGGTGAGGGTGTCAGATACGCAGTATTTT.